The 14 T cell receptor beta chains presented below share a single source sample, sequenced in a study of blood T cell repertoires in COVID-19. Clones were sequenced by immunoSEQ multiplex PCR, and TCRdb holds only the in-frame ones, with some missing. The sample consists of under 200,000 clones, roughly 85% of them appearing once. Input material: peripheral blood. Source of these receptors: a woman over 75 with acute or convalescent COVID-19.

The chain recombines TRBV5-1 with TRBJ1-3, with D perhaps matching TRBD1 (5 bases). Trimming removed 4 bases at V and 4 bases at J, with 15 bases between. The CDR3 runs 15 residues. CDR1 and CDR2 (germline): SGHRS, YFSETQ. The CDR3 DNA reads TGCGCCAGCAGCACACGCGGGGGGTCCGGAAACACCATATATTTT. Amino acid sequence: CASSTRGGSGNTIYF.

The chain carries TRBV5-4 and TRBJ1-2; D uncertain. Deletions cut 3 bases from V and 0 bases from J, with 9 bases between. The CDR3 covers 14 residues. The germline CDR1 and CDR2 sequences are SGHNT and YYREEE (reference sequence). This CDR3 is CASSSNVANYGYTF. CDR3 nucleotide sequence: TGTGCCAGCAGCTCTAACGTGGCTAACTATGGCTACACCTTC.

The CDR3 region is CASSATGGATDTQYF. CDR3 coding DNA: TGTGCCAGCAGCGCTACAGGGGGCGCGACAGATACGCAGTATTTT. The gene calls are TRBV11-2 and TRBJ2-3; 9 positions match TRBD1. V was pared by 5 bases and J by 3 bases, with 6 bases of the junction left unmatched. This CDR3 comprises 15 residues. Per the germline V gene, CDR1 is SGHAT and CDR2 is FQNNGV.

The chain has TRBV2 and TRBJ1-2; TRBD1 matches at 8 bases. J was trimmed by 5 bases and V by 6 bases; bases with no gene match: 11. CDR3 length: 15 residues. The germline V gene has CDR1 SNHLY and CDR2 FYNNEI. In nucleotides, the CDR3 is TGTGCCAGCAGCCCACTACTGACAGGGGTGTATGGCTACACCTTC. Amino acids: CASSPLLTGVYGYTF.

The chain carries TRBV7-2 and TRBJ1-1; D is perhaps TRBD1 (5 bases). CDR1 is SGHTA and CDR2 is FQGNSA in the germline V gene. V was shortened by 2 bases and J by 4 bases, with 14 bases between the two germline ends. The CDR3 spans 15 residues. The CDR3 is CASSLFPGSTTEAFF. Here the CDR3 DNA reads TGTGCCAGCAGCTTATTTCCAGGGTCGACCACTGAAGCTTTCTTT.

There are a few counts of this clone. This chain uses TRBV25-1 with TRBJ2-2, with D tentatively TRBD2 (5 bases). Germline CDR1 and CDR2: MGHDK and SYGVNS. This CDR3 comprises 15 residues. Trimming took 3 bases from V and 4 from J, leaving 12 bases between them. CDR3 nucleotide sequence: TGTGCCAGCAGTGACCCCAGAGGGAGCACCGGGGAGCTGTTTTTT. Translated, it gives CASSDPRGSTGELFF.

The CDR3: CASSPRGIAGGREQFF. The CDR3 coding sequence is TGTGCCAGCAGTCCTCGAGGAATAGCGGGGGGGCGGGAGCAGTTCTTC. The chain is built from TRBV28 and TRBJ2-1, with 11 bases identical to TRBD2. The germline gives CDR1 MDHEN, CDR2 SYDVKM. Germline trimming cut 5 bases from V and 10 bases from J; bases unmatched to any gene: 13. The CDR3 covers 16 residues.

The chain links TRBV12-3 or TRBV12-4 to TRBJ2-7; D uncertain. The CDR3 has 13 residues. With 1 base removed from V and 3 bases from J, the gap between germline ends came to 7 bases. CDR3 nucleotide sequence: TGTGCCAGCAGTTTAGAGACGGGCTACGAGCAGTACTTC. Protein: CASSLETGYEQYF.

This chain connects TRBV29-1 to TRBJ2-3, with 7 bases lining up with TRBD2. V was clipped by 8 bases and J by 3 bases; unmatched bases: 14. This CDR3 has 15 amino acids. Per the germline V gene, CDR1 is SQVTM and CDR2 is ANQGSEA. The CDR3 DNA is TGCAGCTCCACGGGTGCCGCGGGAGTAACAGATACGCAGTATTTT. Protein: CSSTGAAGVTDTQYF.

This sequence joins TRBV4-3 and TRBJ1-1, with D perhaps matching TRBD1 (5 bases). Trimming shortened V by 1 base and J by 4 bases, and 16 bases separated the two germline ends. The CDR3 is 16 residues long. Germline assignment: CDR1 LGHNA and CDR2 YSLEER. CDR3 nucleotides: TGCGCCAGCAGCCAAGTGTCCGTTTCGGGGGGCACTGAAGCTTTCTTT. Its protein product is CASSQVSVSGGTEAFF.

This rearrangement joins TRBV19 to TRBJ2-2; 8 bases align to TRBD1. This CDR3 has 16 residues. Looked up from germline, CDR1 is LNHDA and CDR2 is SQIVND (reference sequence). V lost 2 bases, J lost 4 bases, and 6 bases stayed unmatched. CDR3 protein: CASSIQGADGTGELFF. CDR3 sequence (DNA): TGTGCCAGTAGTATACAGGGGGCGGATGGCACCGGGGAGCTGTTTTTT.

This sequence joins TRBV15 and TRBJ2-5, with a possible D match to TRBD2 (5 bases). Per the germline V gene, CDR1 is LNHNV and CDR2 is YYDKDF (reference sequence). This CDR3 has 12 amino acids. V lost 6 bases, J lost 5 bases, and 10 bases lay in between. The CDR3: CATSRTEETQYF. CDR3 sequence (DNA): TGTGCCACCAGTAGGACTGAGGAGACCCAGTACTTC. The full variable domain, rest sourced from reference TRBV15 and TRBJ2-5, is DAMVIQNPRYQVTQFGKPVTLSCSQTLNHNVMYWYQQKSSQAPKLLFHYYDKDFNNEADTPDNFQSRRPNTSFCFLDIRSPGLGDTAMYLCATSRTEETQYFGPGTRLLVL.

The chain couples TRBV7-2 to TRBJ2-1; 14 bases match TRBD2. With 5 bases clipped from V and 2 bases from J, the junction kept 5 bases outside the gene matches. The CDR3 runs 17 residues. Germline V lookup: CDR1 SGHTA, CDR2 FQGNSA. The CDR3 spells CASSVTSGGAPYNEQFF. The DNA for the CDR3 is TGTGCCAGCAGCGTGACTAGCGGGGGGGCCCCCTACAATGAGCAGTTCTTC.

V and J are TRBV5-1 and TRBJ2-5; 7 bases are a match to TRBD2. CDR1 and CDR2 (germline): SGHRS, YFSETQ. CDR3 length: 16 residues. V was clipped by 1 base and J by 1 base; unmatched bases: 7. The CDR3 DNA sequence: TGCGCCAGCAGCTTGTACCCAGCGGGGACCCAAGAGACCCAGTACTTC. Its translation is CASSLYPAGTQETQYF.